Listed below are T cell receptor beta chains from one sample, sequenced in a study of CD8 T cells in ankylosing spondylitis. TCRdb re-called the 5' RACE reads with MiXCR, one entry per CDR3 protein. The data show roughly 400,000 distinct CDR3 sequences, approximately 20% seen once. Input material: blood, either unsorted or a sorted T cell fraction (not recorded which). The source of these receptors is a male donor with ankylosing spondylitis. The CDR3 runs from the conserved cysteine through the conserved F or W. The D gene is left open where the match is weak.

d_call: NA; v_call: TRBV4-2; cdr3_aa: CASSFGGQVEQFF
d_call: NA; v_call: TRBV27; cdr3_aa: CASREQGGGEKLFF
d_call: NA; v_call: TRBV5-1; cdr3_aa: CASTQSVADTQYF
d_call: TRBD2; v_call: TRBV20-1; cdr3_aa: CSASGTSGSYNEQFF
d_call: NA; v_call: TRBV4-1; cdr3_aa: CASSSYLPGYNEQFF
d_call: NA; v_call: TRBV5-1; cdr3_aa: CASSLAGARNQPQHF
d_call: TRBD1; v_call: TRBV12-3/TRBV12-4; cdr3_aa: CASSTTGEHQPQHF
d_call: NA; v_call: TRBV20-1; cdr3_aa: CSASPGSYEQYF
d_call: TRBD2; v_call: TRBV3-1; cdr3_aa: CASSQETSGGYNEQFF
d_call: NA; v_call: TRBV28; cdr3_aa: CASSTRLDFNEQFF
d_call: TRBD2; v_call: TRBV2; cdr3_aa: CASRQAGDTQYF
d_call: NA; v_call: TRBV12-3/TRBV12-4; cdr3_aa: CASSRSLGGNTEAFF
d_call: NA; v_call: TRBV29-1; cdr3_aa: CSVWTTNEKLFF
d_call: NA; v_call: TRBV11-2; cdr3_aa: CASSLDLIYEQYF
d_call: TRBD2; v_call: TRBV11-1; cdr3_aa: CASSHRLAGALHSNEQFF
d_call: NA; v_call: TRBV4-2; cdr3_aa: CASSESDRRSDEQFF
d_call: TRBD2; v_call: TRBV6-2/TRBV6-3; cdr3_aa: CASSYGTSGIYEQYF
d_call: TRBD1; v_call: TRBV7-9; cdr3_aa: CASSRDRARNYGYTF
d_call: NA; v_call: TRBV11-3; cdr3_aa: CASSSHSLGSNEQFF
d_call: NA; v_call: TRBV6-6; cdr3_aa: CASSPRGGDGYTF
d_call: NA; v_call: TRBV12-3/TRBV12-4; cdr3_aa: CASKLGGDTEAFF
d_call: NA; v_call: TRBV20-1; cdr3_aa: CSARSGTRSYNEQFF
d_call: NA; v_call: TRBV30; cdr3_aa: CAWSTSLLEQPQHF
d_call: NA; v_call: TRBV5-5; cdr3_aa: CASSLPGLNYEQYF
d_call: NA; v_call: TRBV4-1; cdr3_aa: CASSQDTVVAAFF
d_call: TRBD1; v_call: TRBV24-1; cdr3_aa: CATSDHDRGGGEQYF
d_call: NA; v_call: TRBV9; cdr3_aa: CASSVEGGGYNEQFF
d_call: TRBD1; v_call: TRBV5-4; cdr3_aa: CASSSRGISDTQYF
d_call: TRBD2; v_call: TRBV29-1; cdr3_aa: CSTAGGRLEQFF
d_call: NA; v_call: TRBV25-1; cdr3_aa: CASSEDGPVSFHEKLFF
d_call: TRBD2; v_call: TRBV28; cdr3_aa: CASSSAGVGANVLTF
d_call: TRBD1; v_call: TRBV5-6; cdr3_aa: CASSWGDRDQNEKLFF
d_call: TRBD1; v_call: TRBV30; cdr3_aa: CAWGDRGQRETQYF
d_call: NA; v_call: TRBV5-1; cdr3_aa: CASSPGTSPSGYTF
d_call: TRBD1; v_call: TRBV5-1; cdr3_aa: CASSLAESTRTGLQKNTEAFF
d_call: NA; v_call: TRBV3-1; cdr3_aa: CASSQNPPGFETQYF
d_call: NA; v_call: TRBV5-1; cdr3_aa: CASASYRAMNTEAFF
d_call: NA; v_call: TRBV4-3; cdr3_aa: CASSRGLGTGNTIYF
d_call: NA; v_call: TRBV6-2/TRBV6-3; cdr3_aa: CASSHGGSQDEKLFF
d_call: NA; v_call: TRBV5-1; cdr3_aa: CASSLAGNEQFF
d_call: TRBD1; v_call: TRBV4-2; cdr3_aa: CASSQLQGSNQPQHF
d_call: NA; v_call: TRBV6-2/TRBV6-3; cdr3_aa: CASSYGMDQPQHF
d_call: TRBD1; v_call: TRBV12-3/TRBV12-4; cdr3_aa: CASSLTGGVIEQYF
d_call: NA; v_call: TRBV19; cdr3_aa: CASSSPGQLSYNEQFF
d_call: NA; v_call: TRBV7-9; cdr3_aa: CASSFTGRLGDEQYF
d_call: NA; v_call: TRBV7-6; cdr3_aa: CASSSRYGNRGNEQFF
d_call: NA; v_call: TRBV5-6; cdr3_aa: CASSWVDGTSGNTIYF
d_call: NA; v_call: TRBV18; cdr3_aa: CASSPAQGGNTGELFF
d_call: TRBD1; v_call: TRBV5-5; cdr3_aa: CASSPTSTGGIDTQYF
d_call: NA; v_call: TRBV19; cdr3_aa: CAFYEQYF
d_call: NA; v_call: TRBV29-1; cdr3_aa: CSVAQVIDEQFF
d_call: TRBD1; v_call: TRBV5-1; cdr3_aa: CASSLASTGTGNYEQYF
d_call: NA; v_call: TRBV7-2; cdr3_aa: CASSYPSSSYEQYF
d_call: NA; v_call: TRBV12-3/TRBV12-4; cdr3_aa: CASSLGGLATNEKLFF
d_call: NA; v_call: TRBV5-1; cdr3_aa: CASSSSGGDTDTQYF
d_call: NA; v_call: TRBV6-1; cdr3_aa: CASRILGQYNEQFF
d_call: NA; v_call: TRBV20-1; cdr3_aa: CSARVPRPGYEQYF
d_call: TRBD1; v_call: TRBV10-3; cdr3_aa: CAISETFGQGRFF
d_call: NA; v_call: TRBV5-1; cdr3_aa: CASSFYTGTRVEQYF
d_call: NA; v_call: TRBV6-5; cdr3_aa: CASSYSTGGNEKLFF